This record covers a single T cell receptor (beta chain). What antigen it recognizes has not been identified. Base-call qualities are not available, and no considerably larger clone is one nucleotide away. Every sample was amplified as two independent genomic DNA replicates, using roughly 0.45 ug for blood and roughly 1.4 ug for tumor or normal breast. TCRB sequencing of genomic DNA was carried out with the ImmunoSeq Intro kit according to the manufacturer's instructions. Multiplex PCR ran roughly 34 cycles with proprietary primers and spike-in control sequences for absolute quantification. Single-end 150-bp reads were used to sequence an 87-bp fragment spanning the CDR3 plus the flanking V and J genes. Each lane of an Illumina MiSeq using version 3.0 chemistry carried seven multiplexed samples, with two replicates per sample. As for the original processing: Raw data were processed by the vendor's proprietary pipeline, with both replicates merged into one result per sample. To define clonotypes, the study grouped productive rearrangements that shared the V-gene family, CDR3 amino acid sequence and J-gene segment. Clonality was computed as 1 minus the normalized Shannon entropy (Pielou evenness) of TCRB abundances. T cell density was estimated as total templates divided by the number of input cells, with the number of input cells inferred from the DNA input amount. Recon, run with its default parameters, was used to estimate overall repertoire diversity and clonality. Tumor-enriched clonotypes were defined as having over 0.1% abundance in tumor and at least 32-fold higher abundance than in normal breast. The table comes from immuneACCESS by way of TCRdb, which keeps in-frame sequences with V and J called. Part of the clones is missing from these tables; in studies checked, under half for an unresolved V gene and the rest for unknown reasons. The DNA was the basis for D and trimming; V, J and clone size are from that table. The sample profile shows roughly 10,000 clones; around 75% of them were found once. The leading ten clones occupy approximately 15% of the sample.

The CDR3, from cysteine to phenylalanine, totals 17 residues. CDR3 DNA is the only sequence kept; it has 51 bases, read in frame from the first base. According to the germline V gene (reference sequence), CDR1 reads LNHDA and CDR2 reads SQIVND. V drops 2 bases and J drops 0 bases, leaving 14 bases in between. This specimen belongs to a study of early stage breast cancer tumors (dated by TCRdb to between 2016 and 2019). In the study overall: Of the roughly 15 invasive breast tumors, about a dozen were found to be estrogen receptor-positive, progesterone receptor-positive and HER2-negative. On average, each sample had roughly 9.7-fold read coverage. Of the 12 ER+/PR+/HER2- tumors, eight were classified as invasive ductal carcinomas and four as invasive lobular carcinomas. A total of some 2.6 million templates, representing approximately 1,100,000 unique clonotypes, were detected across all samples.

Dicing about 17-55 mg of tumor tissue typically produced more than 2.5 ug of DNA. The study profiled bulk TCR beta-chain repertoires in matched peripheral blood, tumor and adjacent normal breast tissue taken from approximately 16 patients with early-stage breast cancer. After resection, tumor tissue identified by eye was cut out and put into prechilled RNAlater. A TissueLyser II was used to homogenize diced tumor tissue (about 20-55 mg) in RLTplus buffer containing beta-mercaptoethanol and antifoaming agent. The Qiagen AllPrep DNA/RNA Mini kit was used to extract genomic DNA. Study-wide findings and limitations: Compared with adjacent normal breast tissue, tumors had around 2.6-fold higher T cell density and higher clonality. Enriched TCRB sequences shared across patients were mostly commonly generated sequences, unlikely to play an important role in the tumor microenvironment. Because the cohort was small, analysis by tumor subtype was not possible. Bulk genomic DNA sequencing of unsorted cells missed chain pairing and functional markers such as CD4, CD8 and FOXP3. Greater similarity was observed between blood and normal breast repertoires than between blood and tumor repertoires, and tumor was distinguished from normal in 14 of 16 patients when each tissue was compared with blood.

Sample: breast tumor tissue. The clonotype originates from a person aged 65-85 years with breast cancer. Recombination linked TRBV19 to TRBJ1-5, with no confidently assigned D gene. The DNA sequence follows: TGTGCCAGTAGTATATTAAGGTCAGGATATAGCAATCAGCCCCAGCATTTT. Its translation reads: CASSILRSGYSNQPQHF.